This T cell receptor beta chain was identified during a study of blood T cells in healthy people across ages. CDR1 and CDR2 from the germline V gene are MNHEY and SMNVEV (reference sequence). The CDR3 sequence is 14 residues long. J gave up 0 bases and V 7 bases, and 3 bases lay outside the gene matches. Study observations and caveats: A roughly linear fall in TCR beta diversity per million T cells was seen with increasing age.

This clonotype was seen ten or more times. As yet, its antigen is unknown. A second PCR of 7 to 11 cycles used a sample-barcoded 5' primer and a J-beta primer mix. TCRdb analysed the 5' RACE reads with MiXCR anew, one entry per CDR3 protein. The sample carries 550,000 to 650,000 distinct CDR3 sequences, about 30% recorded once. What was sequenced was blood. This TCR derives from a woman older than 75 in good health. The V gene is TRBV27, the J gene TRBJ1-5, with 7 bases fitting TRBD1. CDR3 sequence (DNA): TGTGCCAGCAAGGGGGCAGTTAGCAATCAGCCCCAGCATTTT. Amino acids: CASKGAVSNQPQHF.